Listed below are T cell receptor beta chains from one sample, sequenced in a study of blood T cell repertoires in COVID-19. Profiled with immunoSEQ multiplex PCR; TCRdb holds only in-frame clones, not every one. The sample includes about 230,000 clones, around 92% of them seen just once. The sequenced sample consisted of PBMCs or T cells enriched from blood (not recorded which). The receptor source for this set is a woman aged 25 to 39 with acute COVID-19. CDR3s include the opening cysteine and the closing phenylalanine or tryptophan. The order of the fields is V gene, J gene, CDR3 protein.

>TRBV29-1|TRBJ1-1
CSGSRDSTEAFF
>TRBV15|TRBJ2-7
CATSVTRSSTYEQYF
>TRBV29-1|TRBJ2-2
CSTTGTFTGELFF
>TRBV6-5|TRBJ1-2
CASRRTGDYGYTF
>TRBV28|TRBJ2-2
CASSPYTGELFF
>TRBV30|TRBJ1-1
CAWSAGSRTEAFF
>TRBV7-6|TRBJ1-1
CASSPDRFMNTEAFF
>TRBV6-6|TRBJ2-7
CASSSGGTGEFYEQYF
>TRBV29-1|TRBJ2-7
CSVARGSGYEQYF
>TRBV9|TRBJ1-1
CASSVGEKGKAFF
>TRBV5-6|TRBJ1-5
CASSLGQGDQPQHF
>TRBV7-3|TRBJ2-1
CASSSPEGPPFF
>TRBV6-2/TRBV6-3|TRBJ1-5
CASSYGRGGGGDQPQHF